This T cell receptor (beta chain) was documented in a study of T cell responses to AZD1222 COVID-19 vaccine. The CDR3 is 16 amino acids. V dropped 6 bases and J dropped 0; count of bases not matched to a gene: 5. Germline CDR1 and CDR2: SGHAT and FQNNGV. Only in-frame clones appear in the TCRdb table, and some are missing; sequencing was by immunoSEQ multiplex PCR. In the table there are 95,000 to 100,000 clones, about 88% of which are singletons. Study-level points and caveats: At study baseline, merely five or six AZD1222 recipients were seropositive. After two AZD1222 doses, spike-specific TCR breadth and depth rose versus day 0.

Note on this clone: No antigen is known for it.

The TCR comes from an adult who received the AZD1222 COVID-19 vaccine. The material was peripheral blood, obtained 28 days after the second AZD1222 dose. This rearrangement joins TRBV11-2 to TRBJ1-6; TRBD1 aligns across 7 bases. CDR3 nucleotides: TGTGCCAGCAGGTTACAGGGGCTCTCCTATAATTCACCCCTCCACTTT. It encodes CASRLQGLSYNSPLHF.